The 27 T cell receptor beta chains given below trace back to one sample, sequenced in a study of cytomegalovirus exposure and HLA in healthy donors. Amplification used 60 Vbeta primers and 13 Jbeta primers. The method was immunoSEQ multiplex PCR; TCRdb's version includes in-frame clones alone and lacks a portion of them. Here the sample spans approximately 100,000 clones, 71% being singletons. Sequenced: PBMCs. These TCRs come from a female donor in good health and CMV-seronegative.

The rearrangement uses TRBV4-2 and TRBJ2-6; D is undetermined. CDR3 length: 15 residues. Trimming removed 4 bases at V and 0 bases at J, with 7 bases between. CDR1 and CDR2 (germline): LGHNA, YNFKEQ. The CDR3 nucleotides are TGTGCCAGCAGCCGCACGGGCTCTGGGGCCAACGTCCTGACTTTC. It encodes CASSRTGSGANVLTF.

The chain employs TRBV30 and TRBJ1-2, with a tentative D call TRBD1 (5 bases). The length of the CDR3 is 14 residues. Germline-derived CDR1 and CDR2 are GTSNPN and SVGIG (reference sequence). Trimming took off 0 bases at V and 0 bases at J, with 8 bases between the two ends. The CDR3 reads CAWSVLQANYGYTF. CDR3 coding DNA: TGTGCCTGGAGTGTACTACAGGCTAACTATGGCTACACCTTC.

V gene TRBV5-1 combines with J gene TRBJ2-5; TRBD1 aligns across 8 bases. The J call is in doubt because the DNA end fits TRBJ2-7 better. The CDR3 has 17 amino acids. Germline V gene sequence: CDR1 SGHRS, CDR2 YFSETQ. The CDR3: CASSFRGQGSSLYEQYF. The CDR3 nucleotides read TGCGCCAGCAGCTTCCGAGGACAGGGTAGCTCCCTCTACGAGCAGTACTTC.

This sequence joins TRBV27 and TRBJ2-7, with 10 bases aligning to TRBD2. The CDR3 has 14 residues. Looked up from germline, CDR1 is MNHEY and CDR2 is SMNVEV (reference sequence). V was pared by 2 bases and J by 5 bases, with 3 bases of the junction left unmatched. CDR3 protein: CASSLVAGGNEQYF. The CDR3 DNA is TGTGCCAGCAGTTTAGTAGCGGGAGGCAACGAGCAGTACTTC.

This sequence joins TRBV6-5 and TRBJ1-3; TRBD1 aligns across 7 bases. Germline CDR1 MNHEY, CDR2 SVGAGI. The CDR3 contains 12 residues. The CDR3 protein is CATGSSGNTIYF. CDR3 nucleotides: TGTGCGACAGGGAGCTCTGGAAACACCATATATTTT.

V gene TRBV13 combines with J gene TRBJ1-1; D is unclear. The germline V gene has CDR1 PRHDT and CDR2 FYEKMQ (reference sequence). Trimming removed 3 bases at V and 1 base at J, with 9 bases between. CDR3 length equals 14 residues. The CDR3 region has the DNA TGTGCCAGCAGCTTCGAGGGAGGGAACACTGAAGCTTTCTTT. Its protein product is CASSFEGGNTEAFF. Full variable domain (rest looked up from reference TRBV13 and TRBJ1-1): AAGVIQSPRHLIKEKRETATLKCYPIPRHDTVYWYQQGPGQDPQFLISFYEKMQSDKGSIPDRFSAQQFSDYHSELNMSSLELGDSALYFCASSFEGGNTEAFFGQGTRLTVV.

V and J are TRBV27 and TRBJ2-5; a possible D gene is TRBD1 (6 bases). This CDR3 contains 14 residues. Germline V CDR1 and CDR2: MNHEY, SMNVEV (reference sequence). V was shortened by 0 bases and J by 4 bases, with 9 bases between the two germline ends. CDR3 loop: CASSLSHRVETQYF. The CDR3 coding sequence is TGTGCCAGCAGTTTATCGCACAGGGTAGAGACCCAGTACTTC.

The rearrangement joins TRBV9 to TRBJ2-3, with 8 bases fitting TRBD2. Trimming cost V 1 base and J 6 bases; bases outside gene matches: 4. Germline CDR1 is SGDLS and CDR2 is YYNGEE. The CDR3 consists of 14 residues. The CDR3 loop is CASSVSGSFDTQYF. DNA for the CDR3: TGTGCCAGCAGCGTAAGCGGGAGCTTCGATACGCAGTATTTT.

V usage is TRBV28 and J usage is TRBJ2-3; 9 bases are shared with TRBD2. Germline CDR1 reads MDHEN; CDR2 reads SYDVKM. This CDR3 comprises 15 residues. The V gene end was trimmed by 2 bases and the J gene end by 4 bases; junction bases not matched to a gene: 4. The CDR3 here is CASSLAGGRADTQYF. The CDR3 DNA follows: TGTGCCAGCAGTTTAGCGGGAGGGCGCGCAGATACGCAGTATTTT.

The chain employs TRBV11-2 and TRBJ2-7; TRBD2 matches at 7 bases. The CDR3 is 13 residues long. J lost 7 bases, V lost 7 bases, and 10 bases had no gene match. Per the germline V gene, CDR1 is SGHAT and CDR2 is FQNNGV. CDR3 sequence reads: CASTPSGAGEQYF. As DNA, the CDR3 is TGTGCCAGCACCCCGTCGGGAGCGGGAGAGCAGTACTTC.

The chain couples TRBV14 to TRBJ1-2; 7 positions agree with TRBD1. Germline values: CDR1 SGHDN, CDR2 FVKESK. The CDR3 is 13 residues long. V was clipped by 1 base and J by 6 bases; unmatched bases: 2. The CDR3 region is CASSQVGTDGYTF. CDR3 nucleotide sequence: TGTGCCAGCAGCCAAGTAGGGACAGATGGCTACACCTTC.

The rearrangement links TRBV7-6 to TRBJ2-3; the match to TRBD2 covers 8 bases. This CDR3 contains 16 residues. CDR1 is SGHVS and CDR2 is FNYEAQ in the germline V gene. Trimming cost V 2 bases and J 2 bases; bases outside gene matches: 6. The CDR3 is CASSLLAGSLTDTQYF. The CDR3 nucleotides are TGTGCCAGCAGCTTACTAGCGGGCTCTCTCACAGATACGCAGTATTTT.

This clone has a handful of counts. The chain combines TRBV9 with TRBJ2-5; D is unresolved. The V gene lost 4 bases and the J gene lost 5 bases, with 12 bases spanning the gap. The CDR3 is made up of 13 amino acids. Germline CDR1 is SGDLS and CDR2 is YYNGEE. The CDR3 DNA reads TGTGCCAGCAGCCCGGCGGCCGGGGAGACCCAGTACTTC. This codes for CASSPAAGETQYF.

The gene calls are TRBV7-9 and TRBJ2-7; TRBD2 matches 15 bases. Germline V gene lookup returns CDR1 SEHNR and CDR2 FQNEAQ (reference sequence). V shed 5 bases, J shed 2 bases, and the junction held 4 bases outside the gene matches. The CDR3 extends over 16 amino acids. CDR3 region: CASSTGTSGRTYEQYF. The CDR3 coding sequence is TGTGCCAGCAGCACGGGGACTAGCGGGAGGACCTACGAGCAGTACTTC. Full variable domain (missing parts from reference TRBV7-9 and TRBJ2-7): DTGVSQNPRHKITKRGQNVTFRCDPISEHNRLYWYRQTLGQGPEFLTYFQNEAQLEKSRLLSDRFSAERPKGSFSTLEIQRTEQGDSAMYLCASSTGTSGRTYEQYFGPGTRLTVT.

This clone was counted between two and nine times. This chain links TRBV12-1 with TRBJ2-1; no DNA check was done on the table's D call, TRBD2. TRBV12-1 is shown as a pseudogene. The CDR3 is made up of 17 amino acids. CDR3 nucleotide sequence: TGTGCCAGCAGCTTCTTGGGTTTAAGCGGGTCCTACAATGAGCAGTTCTTC. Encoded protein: CASSFLGLSGSYNEQFF.

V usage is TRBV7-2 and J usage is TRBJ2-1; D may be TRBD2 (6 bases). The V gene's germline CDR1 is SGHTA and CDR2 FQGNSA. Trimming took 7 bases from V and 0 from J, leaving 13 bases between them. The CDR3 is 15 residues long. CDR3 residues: CASILDGSSYNEQFF. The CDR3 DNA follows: TGTGCCAGCATCCTAGACGGGAGCTCCTACAATGAGCAGTTCTTC.

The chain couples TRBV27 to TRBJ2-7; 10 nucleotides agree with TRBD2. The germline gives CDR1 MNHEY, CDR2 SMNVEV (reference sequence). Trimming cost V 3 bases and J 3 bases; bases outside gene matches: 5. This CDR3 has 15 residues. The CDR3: CASSFSRTSGYEQYF. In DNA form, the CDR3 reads TGTGCCAGCAGTTTTTCTCGGACTAGCGGCTACGAGCAGTACTTC.

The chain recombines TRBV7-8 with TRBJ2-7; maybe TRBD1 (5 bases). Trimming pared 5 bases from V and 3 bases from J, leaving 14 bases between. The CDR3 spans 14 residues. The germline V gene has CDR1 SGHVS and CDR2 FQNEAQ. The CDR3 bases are TGTGCCAGCAGCGGCAGGGTAATCCACTACGAGCAGTACTTC. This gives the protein CASSGRVIHYEQYF.

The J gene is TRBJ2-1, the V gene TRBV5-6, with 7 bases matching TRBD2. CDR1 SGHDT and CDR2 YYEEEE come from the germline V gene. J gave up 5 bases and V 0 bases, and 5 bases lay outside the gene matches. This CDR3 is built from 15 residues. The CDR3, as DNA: TGTGCCAGCAGCTTGGCGGGGGGTACCCACAATGAGCAGTTCTTC. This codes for CASSLAGGTHNEQFF.

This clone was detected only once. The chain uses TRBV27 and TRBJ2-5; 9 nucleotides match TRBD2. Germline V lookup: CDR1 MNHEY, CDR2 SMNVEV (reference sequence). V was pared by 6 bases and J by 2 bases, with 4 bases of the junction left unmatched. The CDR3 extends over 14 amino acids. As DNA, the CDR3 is TGTGCCAGCAGCGAGGGACTAGCTCAAGAGACCCAGTACTTC. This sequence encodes CASSEGLAQETQYF.

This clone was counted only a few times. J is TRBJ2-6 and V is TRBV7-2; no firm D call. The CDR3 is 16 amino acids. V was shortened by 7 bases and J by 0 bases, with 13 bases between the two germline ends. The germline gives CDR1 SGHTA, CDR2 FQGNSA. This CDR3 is CASNPGSLSGANVLTF. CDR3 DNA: TGTGCCAGCAATCCGGGTTCACTCTCTGGGGCCAACGTCCTGACTTTC.

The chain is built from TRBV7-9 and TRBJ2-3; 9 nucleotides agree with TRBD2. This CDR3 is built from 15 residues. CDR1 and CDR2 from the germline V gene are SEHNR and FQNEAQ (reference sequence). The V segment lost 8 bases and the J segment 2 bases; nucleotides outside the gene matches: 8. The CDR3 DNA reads TGTGCCAGCGATCGCGGGAGGGCCCTCACAGATACGCAGTATTTT. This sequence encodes CASDRGRALTDTQYF.

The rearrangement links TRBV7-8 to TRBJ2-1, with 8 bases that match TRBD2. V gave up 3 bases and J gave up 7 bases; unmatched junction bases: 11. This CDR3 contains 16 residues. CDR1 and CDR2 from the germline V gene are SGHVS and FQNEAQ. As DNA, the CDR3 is TGTGCCAGCAGCTTTTTTACAGCGGGAGCCCGAAATGAGCAGTTCTTC. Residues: CASSFFTAGARNEQFF.

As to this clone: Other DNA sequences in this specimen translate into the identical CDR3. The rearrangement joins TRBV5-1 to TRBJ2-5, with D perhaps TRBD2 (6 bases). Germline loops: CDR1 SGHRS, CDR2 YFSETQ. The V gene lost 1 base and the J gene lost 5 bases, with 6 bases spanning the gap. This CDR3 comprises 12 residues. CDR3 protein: CASSLREETQYF. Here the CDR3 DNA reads TGCGCCAGCAGCTTGCGGGAGGAGACCCAGTACTTC.

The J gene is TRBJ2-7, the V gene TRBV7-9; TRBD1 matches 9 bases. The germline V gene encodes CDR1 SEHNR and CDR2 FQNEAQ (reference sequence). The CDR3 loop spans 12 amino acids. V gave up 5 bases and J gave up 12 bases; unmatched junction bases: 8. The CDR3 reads CASSQDRGRVYF. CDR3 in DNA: TGTGCCAGCAGCCAGGACAGGGGCCGGGTGTACTTC.

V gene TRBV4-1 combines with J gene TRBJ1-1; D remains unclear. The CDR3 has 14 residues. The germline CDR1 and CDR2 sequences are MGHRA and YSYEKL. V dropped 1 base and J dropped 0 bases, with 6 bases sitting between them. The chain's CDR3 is CASSQVQVNTEAFF. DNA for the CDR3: TGCGCCAGCAGCCAAGTACAAGTGAACACTGAAGCTTTCTTT.

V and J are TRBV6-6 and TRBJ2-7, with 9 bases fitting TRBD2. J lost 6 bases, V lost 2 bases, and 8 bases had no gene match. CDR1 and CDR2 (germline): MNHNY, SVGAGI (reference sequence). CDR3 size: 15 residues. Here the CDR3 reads CASSYALAGSGEQYF. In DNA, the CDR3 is TGTGCCAGCAGTTACGCGCTAGCGGGGTCCGGCGAGCAGTACTTC.